The rows below give T cell receptor beta chains drawn from one sample of a study of T cell responses to AZD1222 COVID-19 vaccine. Sequencing was performed with immunoSEQ multiplex PCR; in TCRdb, only in-frame clones are kept and a portion is missing. The table lists under 130,000 clones, about 88% of them singletons. Sequencing was performed on peripheral blood, taken 28 days after the second AZD1222 dose. Source of these receptors: an adult who received the AZD1222 COVID-19 vaccine. The CDR3 runs from the conserved cysteine through the conserved F or W. The D gene is left open where the match is weak. Not every row has a clone size; where given, it reads once, few, many or a size class.

D gene,V gene,J gene,clone size,CDR3 DNA,CDR3 protein
NA,TRBV5-6,TRBJ1-2,NA,TGTGCCAGCAGCCCTCAAGGCCGAGCGGTTGGAAGCTACACCTTC,CASSPQGRAVGSYTF
TRBD1,TRBV7-8,TRBJ1-4,NA,TGTGCCAGCAGCTTATCAGTAGGGGGCCCTATCGAGGTGAAAAAACTGTTTTTT,CASSLSVGGPIEVKKLFF
NA,TRBV12-3/TRBV12-4,TRBJ2-7,NA,TGTGCCAGCAGTTTTGGAGCGTCCTACGAGCAGTACTTC,CASSFGASYEQYF
NA,TRBV5-1,TRBJ2-7,once,TGCGCCAGCAGTGCGGGGGCGGCTGAGGGGGTCGAGCAGTACTTC,CASSAGAAEGVEQYF
TRBD1,TRBV27,TRBJ2-5,NA,TGTGCCAGCAGTTTATACGGACAGGGGGCAGTCGAGACCCAGTACTTC,CASSLYGQGAVETQYF
NA,TRBV12-3/TRBV12-4,TRBJ2-7,few,TGTGCCAGCAGTTTTAGCCGCTCCTACGAGCAGTACTTC,CASSFSRSYEQYF
TRBD1,TRBV11-2,TRBJ2-2,NA,TGTGCCAGCAGCTTTGTCCAGGGGGCAGCCGGGGAGCTGTTTTTT,CASSFVQGAAGELFF
TRBD1,TRBV4-1,TRBJ2-7,NA,TGCGCCAGCAGCCAAGATTTTAGGGCAGGGGGAATAGGATCCTACGAGCAGTACTTC,CASSQDFRAGGIGSYEQYF
NA,TRBV5-1,TRBJ2-7,NA,TGCGCCAGCAGCAAGGAGGGGCGCCGCGAGCAGTACTTC,CASSKEGRREQYF
NA,TRBV7-9,TRBJ2-4,once,TGTGCCAGCAGCTACGCGGGCAGGGGGGACATTCAGTACTTC,CASSYAGRGDIQYF
NA,TRBV19,TRBJ2-7,NA,TGTGCCAGTAGTATGAGGGAACAGACCTACGAGCAGTACTTC,CASSMREQTYEQYF
TRBD2,TRBV5-5,TRBJ2-3,NA,TGTGCCAGCAGCTCTGGACGGGGGGTCAGCACAGATACGCAGTATTTT,CASSSGRGVSTDTQYF
TRBD1,TRBV5-1,TRBJ2-5,NA,TGCGCCAGCAGCTTGGCAACAGGGGGCGCGGGAGAGACCCAGTACTTC,CASSLATGGAGETQYF
NA,TRBV30,TRBJ1-3,NA,TGTGCCTGGAAGGCGGGCCGCTCTGGAAACACCATATATTTT,CAWKAGRSGNTIYF
TRBD2,TRBV5-1,TRBJ2-7,NA,TGCGCCAGCAGACTAGCGGAGACCTACGAGCAGTACTTC,CASRLAETYEQYF
NA,TRBV4-3,TRBJ2-7,NA,TGCGCCAGCAGCCAAGAGAATAGCAATATTGCCTACGAGCAGTACTTC,CASSQENSNIAYEQYF
NA,TRBV6-2/TRBV6-3,TRBJ2-7,few,TGTGCCAGCAGTTACAATCGGGGGAAGACCTACGAGCAGTACTTC,CASSYNRGKTYEQYF
NA,TRBV15,TRBJ2-5,NA,TGTGCCACCAGCAGAGACCTGTACCAAGAGACCCAGTACTTC,CATSRDLYQETQYF
NA,TRBV5-6,TRBJ1-4,NA,TGTGCCAGCAGCTTCGGCGGTCTGGGCGGCGAAAAACTGTTTTTT,CASSFGGLGGEKLFF
NA,TRBV11-3,TRBJ1-6,NA,TGTGCCAGCGTTTCATGGGTCCGAGATTCACCCCTCCACTTT,CASVSWVRDSPLHF
NA,TRBV6-5,TRBJ1-1,NA,TGTGCCAGCAGTTCTCCGACGGAGAACACTGAAGCTTTCTTT,CASSSPTENTEAFF
NA,TRBV7-2,TRBJ2-1,NA,TGTGCCAGCAGCTTAGGTTCGGGCTCCTACAATGAGCAGTTCTTC,CASSLGSGSYNEQFF
NA,TRBV7-9,TRBJ2-7,NA,TGTGCCAGCAGCTCCGACAGTGGGACTTCCAAGCAGTACTTC,CASSSDSGTSKQYF
NA,TRBV4-2,TRBJ1-1,NA,TGTGCCAGCAGCCCCGAAGTTACGAGGGGAGGTAGGGCTTTCTTT,CASSPEVTRGGRAFF
TRBD1,TRBV7-9,TRBJ1-6,NA,TGTGCCAGCAGCGCGTACAGGGGGCTAAGCAATTCACCCCTCCACTTT,CASSAYRGLSNSPLHF
TRBD2,TRBV9,TRBJ2-1,NA,TGTGCCAGCAGCGACCGACTAGCGGGGGGCTACAATGAGCAGTTCTTC,CASSDRLAGGYNEQFF
NA,TRBV9,TRBJ2-2,NA,TGTGCCAGCAGCGCGCAGGGACTCCCGATCGGGGAGCTGTTTTTT,CASSAQGLPIGELFF
TRBD1,TRBV27,TRBJ2-3,NA,TGTGCCAGCAACGAAAAGACAGGGTGGACAGATACGCAGTATTTT,CASNEKTGWTDTQYF
NA,TRBV28,TRBJ2-1,once,TGTGCCAGCAGTTTGTTTGGCCTCTCGTTCTTC,CASSLFGLSFF
TRBD1,TRBV6-4,TRBJ2-7,NA,TGTGCCAGCATTCTCCAGACAGGGAATAGCGAGCAGTACTTC,CASILQTGNSEQYF
NA,TRBV4-3,TRBJ1-1,once,TGCGCCAGCAGCCAAGACTCGTCACAGGGTAGGACTGAAGCTTTCTTT,CASSQDSSQGRTEAFF
NA,TRBV6-6,TRBJ1-2,NA,TGTGCCAGCAGTTACACCGGACAATATGGCTACACCTTC,CASSYTGQYGYTF
TRBD2,TRBV7-2,TRBJ2-5,NA,TGTGCCAGCAGCTTGGGGACTAGCTGGGCGGAGACCCAGTACTTC,CASSLGTSWAETQYF
NA,TRBV10-3,TRBJ2-3,NA,TGTGCCATCAGTGATGGGTTTGGCGATACGCAGTATTTT,CAISDGFGDTQYF
NA,TRBV5-1,TRBJ1-2,NA,TGCGCCAGCAGCCCTGAGCCAACTGGGAGCTATGGCTACACCTTC,CASSPEPTGSYGYTF
NA,TRBV29-1,TRBJ2-7,NA,TGCAGCGCCAGGGTCTCGAGCTCCTACGAGCAGTACTTC,CSARVSSSYEQYF
TRBD1,TRBV4-3,TRBJ1-4,few,TGCGCCAGCAGCAAAGAGGGGTGGACAGGGGAGAGGGAAAAACTGTTTTTT,CASSKEGWTGEREKLFF
TRBD1,TRBV27,TRBJ1-3,NA,TGTGCCAGCAGCCCCACCGGGACAGCCGGAAACACCATATATTTT,CASSPTGTAGNTIYF
NA,TRBV12-3/TRBV12-4,TRBJ1-5,once,TGTGCCAGCACCACGGTGGGGGGAGAGCCCCAGCATTTT,CASTTVGGEPQHF
TRBD1,TRBV7-8,TRBJ1-2,once,TGTGCCAGCAGCTTAGCGCGGGGAGGGGGCTTAGAAGGCTACACCTTC,CASSLARGGGLEGYTF
NA,TRBV7-2,TRBJ2-7,NA,TGTGCCAGCAGCTCCCGAGTCGGCGAGCAGTACTTC,CASSSRVGEQYF
TRBD2,TRBV25-1,TRBJ2-5,once,TGTGCCAGCAGTGAGGGGACTAGCGGTCTACTTGGGACCCAGTACTTC,CASSEGTSGLLGTQYF
NA,TRBV6-5,TRBJ1-2,NA,TGTGCCAGCAGCATCATGGGACGGGCAGGTTATGGCTACACCTTC,CASSIMGRAGYGYTF
TRBD1,TRBV7-9,TRBJ2-1,once,TGTGCCAGCAGCGGAGACAGGGGGAGACTCCCCTCCTACAATGAGCAGTTCTTC,CASSGDRGRLPSYNEQFF
TRBD2,TRBV7-2,TRBJ2-7,few,TGTGCCAGCAGCTCCACCCCGGGACTAGCGCCGTACTTC,CASSSTPGLAPYF
NA,TRBV9,TRBJ1-6,NA,TGTGCCAGCAGCGAGGGTGTGGAGGGAGCTTCACCCCTCCACTTT,CASSEGVEGASPLHF
NA,TRBV15,TRBJ1-1,NA,TGTGCCACCAGCAGGGCCCAGAACACTGAAGCTTTCTTT,CATSRAQNTEAFF
TRBD1,TRBV28,TRBJ2-3,NA,TGTGCCAGCAGTTCCACTGGGGACAGGGGGCGCGTCCGCCCCACAAGTACGCAGTATTTT,CASSSTGDRGRVRPTSTQYF
TRBD1,TRBV28,TRBJ1-5,NA,TGTGCCAGCAGTGACAGGGGTCCATACGATCAGCCCCAGCATTTT,CASSDRGPYDQPQHF
NA,TRBV11-3,TRBJ2-1,NA,TGTGCCAGCAGCTTAGAGTCAGGGGCGAGTGAGCAGTTCTTC,CASSLESGASEQFF
NA,TRBV21-1,TRBJ1-4,once,TGTGCCAGCAGCAGCCACCAGGGACTCTGGGAGGAAAAACTGTTTTTT,CASSSHQGLWEEKLFF
TRBD2,TRBV25-1,TRBJ2-7,NA,TGTGCCAGCAGTGAATCACTAGCGGGAGGGCCCGATCGGCAGTACTTC,CASSESLAGGPDRQYF
NA,TRBV6-5,TRBJ2-1,NA,TGTGCCAGCAGCCCCGAGGGTGCGGGGACAGAGCAGTTCTTC,CASSPEGAGTEQFF
TRBD1,TRBV5-1,TRBJ1-4,NA,TGCGCCAGCACCCCCCAGGGGGCGCCGGATGAAAAACTGTTTTTT,CASTPQGAPDEKLFF
TRBD1,TRBV28,TRBJ1-2,NA,TGTGCCAGCAGGTACCAATCCGGGACAGCCTATGGCTACACCTTC,CASRYQSGTAYGYTF